This TCR beta chain derives from a study of shared clonotypes between healthy human individuals. Study at large: A few men and a couple of women, aged 18 to 49, were donors.

The input for sorted-subset replicate PCRs was around 0.2 ug DNA, some 28,000 T cell genomes. Method: immunoSEQ multiplex PCR; TCRdb's copy keeps in-frame clones and lacks some. Of 2 million to 2.5 million clones listed, roughly 90% are singletons. Study conclusions and caveats: Sampling covered nothing but blood. Tissue TCR repertoires likely differ from those found in blood.

Study donors comprised healthy, HIV-negative adults devoid of recent acute infection or vaccination. For this clone: Its target is not known.

From germline, CDR1 is MNHNY and CDR2 SVGAGI (reference sequence). The CDR3 is 13 residues long. Trimming cost V 3 bases and J 4 bases, with 9 bases left between them. Sequencing was done on a sample of naive CD4+ T cells from PBMCs. This sample's subset: CD45RA+ positively selected. This TCR was recovered from a man aged 18 to 30 in good health. Some clones in this sample may be carry-over from other donors' samples. The chain joins TRBV6-6 to TRBJ2-5, with a possible D match to TRBD2 (6 bases). The CDR3 protein is CASSYLARETQYF. The CDR3 DNA is TGTGCCAGCAGTTATCTAGCGAGAGAGACCCAGTACTTC.